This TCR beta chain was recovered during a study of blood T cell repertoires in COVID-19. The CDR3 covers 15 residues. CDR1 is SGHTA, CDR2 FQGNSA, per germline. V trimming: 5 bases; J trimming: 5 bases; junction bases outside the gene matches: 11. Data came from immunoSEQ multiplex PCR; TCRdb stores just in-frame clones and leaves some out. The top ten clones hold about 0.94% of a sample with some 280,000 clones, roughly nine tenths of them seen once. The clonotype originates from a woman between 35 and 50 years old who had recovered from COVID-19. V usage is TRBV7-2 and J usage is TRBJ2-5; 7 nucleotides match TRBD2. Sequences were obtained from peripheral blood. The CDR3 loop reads CASSPGTIGWETQYF. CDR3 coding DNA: TGTGCCAGCAGCCCCGGGACTATCGGTTGGGAGACCCAGTACTTC.